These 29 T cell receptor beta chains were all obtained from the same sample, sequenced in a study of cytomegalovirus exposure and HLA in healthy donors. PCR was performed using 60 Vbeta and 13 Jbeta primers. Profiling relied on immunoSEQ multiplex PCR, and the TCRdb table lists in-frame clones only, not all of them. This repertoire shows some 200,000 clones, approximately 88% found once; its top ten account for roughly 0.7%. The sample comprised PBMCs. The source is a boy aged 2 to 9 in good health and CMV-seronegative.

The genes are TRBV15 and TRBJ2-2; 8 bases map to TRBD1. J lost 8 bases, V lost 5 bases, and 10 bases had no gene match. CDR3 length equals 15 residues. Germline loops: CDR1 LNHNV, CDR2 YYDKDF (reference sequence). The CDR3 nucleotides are TGTGCCACCAGCTTGACAGGGGTAGGATCAGGGGAGCTGTTTTTT. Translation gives CATSLTGVGSGELFF.

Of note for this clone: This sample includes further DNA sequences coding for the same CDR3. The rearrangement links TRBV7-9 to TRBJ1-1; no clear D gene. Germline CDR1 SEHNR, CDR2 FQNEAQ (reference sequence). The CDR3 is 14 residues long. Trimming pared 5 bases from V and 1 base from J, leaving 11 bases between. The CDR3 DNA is TGTGCCAGCAGCCCCCTCTCCGGGAACACTGAAGCTTTCTTT. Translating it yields CASSPLSGNTEAFF.

CDR3: CASYQGSGTDTQYF. CDR3 in DNA: TGTGCCAGCTACCAGGGGTCTGGCACAGATACGCAGTATTTT. The V call is TRBV18, the J call TRBJ2-3, with a tentative D call TRBD1 (6 bases). This CDR3 is 14 amino acids long. V lost 7 bases and J 1 base, leaving 12 bases between the germline ends. Germline V lookup: CDR1 KGHSH, CDR2 LQKENI. The variable domain in full, with the rest retrieved from reference TRBV18 and TRBJ2-3, is NAGVMQNPRHLVRRRGQEARLRCSPMKGHSHVYWYRQLPEEGLKFMVYLQKENIIDESGMPKERFSAEFPKEGPSILRIQQVVRGDSAAYFCASYQGSGTDTQYFGPGTRLTVL.

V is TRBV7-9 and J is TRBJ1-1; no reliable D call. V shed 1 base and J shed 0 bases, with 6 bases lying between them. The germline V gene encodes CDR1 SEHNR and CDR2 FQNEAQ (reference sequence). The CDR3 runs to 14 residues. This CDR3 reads CASSLDGLNTEAFF. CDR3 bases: TGTGCCAGCAGCTTAGACGGTCTGAACACTGAAGCTTTCTTT.

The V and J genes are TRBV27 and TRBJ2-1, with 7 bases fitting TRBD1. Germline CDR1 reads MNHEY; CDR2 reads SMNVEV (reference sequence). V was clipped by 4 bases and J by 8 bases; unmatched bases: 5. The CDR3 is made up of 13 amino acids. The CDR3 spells CASSSTGLDEQFF. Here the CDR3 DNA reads TGTGCCAGCAGTTCGACAGGGCTCGATGAGCAGTTCTTC.

The CDR3 reads CAWSSQGSGYTF. The CDR3 nucleotides read TGTGCCTGGAGTTCACAGGGGAGTGGCTACACCTTC. The chain employs TRBV30 and TRBJ1-2, with 7 positions matching TRBD1. Germline-derived CDR1 and CDR2 are GTSNPN and SVGIG (reference sequence). The CDR3 consists of 12 residues. V lost 2 bases to trimming and J lost 7 bases; unmatched junction nucleotides: 4.

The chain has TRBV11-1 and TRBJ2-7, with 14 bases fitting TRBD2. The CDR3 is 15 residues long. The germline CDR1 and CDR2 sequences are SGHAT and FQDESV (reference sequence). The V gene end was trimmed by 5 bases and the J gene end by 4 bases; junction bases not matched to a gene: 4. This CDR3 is CASSPWTSGGYEQYF. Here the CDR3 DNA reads TGTGCCAGCAGCCCCTGGACTAGCGGGGGGTACGAGCAGTACTTC.

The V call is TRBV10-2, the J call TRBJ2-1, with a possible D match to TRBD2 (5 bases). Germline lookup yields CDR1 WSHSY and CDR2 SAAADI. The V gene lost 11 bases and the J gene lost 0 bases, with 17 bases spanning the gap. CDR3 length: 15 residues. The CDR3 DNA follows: TGCGCCGCCCGCTCTAGCCGTAGCTCCTACAATGAGCAGTTCTTC. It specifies CAARSSRSSYNEQFF.

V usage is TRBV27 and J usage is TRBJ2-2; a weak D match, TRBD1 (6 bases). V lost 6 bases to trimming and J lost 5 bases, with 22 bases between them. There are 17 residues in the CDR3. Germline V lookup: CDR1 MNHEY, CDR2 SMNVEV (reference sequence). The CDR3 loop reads CASRDNRNGQFTGELFF. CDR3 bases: TGTGCCAGCAGGGACAATAGGAACGGACAGTTTACCGGGGAGCTGTTTTTT.

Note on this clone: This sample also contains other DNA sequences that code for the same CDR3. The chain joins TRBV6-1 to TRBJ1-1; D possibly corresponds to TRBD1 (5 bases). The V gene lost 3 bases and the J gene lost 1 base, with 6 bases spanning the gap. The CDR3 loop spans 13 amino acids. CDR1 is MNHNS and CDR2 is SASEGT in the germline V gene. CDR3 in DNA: TGTGCCAGCAGTGATAGGGGGAACACTGAAGCTTTCTTT. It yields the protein CASSDRGNTEAFF.

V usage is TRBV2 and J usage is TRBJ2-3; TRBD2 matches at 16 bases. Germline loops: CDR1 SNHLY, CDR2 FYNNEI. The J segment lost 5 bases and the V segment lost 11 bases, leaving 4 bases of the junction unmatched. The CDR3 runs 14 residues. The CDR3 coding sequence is TGTGCCGGGACTAGCGGGGGGGAAATAGATACGCAGTATTTT. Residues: CAGTSGGEIDTQYF.

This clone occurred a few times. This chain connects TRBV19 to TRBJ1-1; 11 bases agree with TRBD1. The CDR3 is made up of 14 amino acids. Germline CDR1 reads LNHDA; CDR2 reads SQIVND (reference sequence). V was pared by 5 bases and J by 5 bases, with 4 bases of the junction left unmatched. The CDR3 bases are TGTGCCAGTAGTCGGACAGGGGGCCGGACTGAAGCTTTCTTT. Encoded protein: CASSRTGGRTEAFF.

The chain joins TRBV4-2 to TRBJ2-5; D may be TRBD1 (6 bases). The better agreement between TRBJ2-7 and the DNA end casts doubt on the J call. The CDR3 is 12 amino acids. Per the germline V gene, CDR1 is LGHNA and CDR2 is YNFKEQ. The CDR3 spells CASSPQGTEQYF. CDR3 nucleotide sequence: TGTGCCAGCAGCCCCCAGGGGACCGAGCAGTACTTC.

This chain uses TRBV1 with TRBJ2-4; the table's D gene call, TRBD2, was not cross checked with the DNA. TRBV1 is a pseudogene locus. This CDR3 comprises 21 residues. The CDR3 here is CTSSQVSLAASFALAKNIQYF. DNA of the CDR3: TGCACCAGCAGCCAAGTTTCCCTAGCGGCCTCTTTCGCCTTGGCCAAAAACATTCAGTACTTC.

The CDR3 region is CASSLSSAGGPVDTQYF. As DNA, the CDR3 is TGCGCCAGCAGCTTGAGTTCGGCGGGGGGGCCGGTAGATACGCAGTATTTT. This chain uses TRBV5-1 with TRBJ2-3, with TRBD2 matching over 9 bases. The trim removed 1 base at V and 5 bases at J, leaving 11 bases unmatched. The CDR3 spans 17 residues. Per germline, CDR1 SGHRS and CDR2 YFSETQ.

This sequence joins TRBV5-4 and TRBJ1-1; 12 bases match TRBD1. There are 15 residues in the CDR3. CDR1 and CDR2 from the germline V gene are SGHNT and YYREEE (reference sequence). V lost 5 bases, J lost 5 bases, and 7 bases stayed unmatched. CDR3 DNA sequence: TGTGCCAGCAGGGCAGAGGGACAGGGGGCGACTGAAGCTTTCTTT. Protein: CASRAEGQGATEAFF. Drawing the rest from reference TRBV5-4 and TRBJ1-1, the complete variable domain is ETGVTQSPTHLIKTRGQQVTLRCSSQSGHNTVSWYQQALGQGPQFIFQYYREEENGRGNFPPRFSGLQFPNYSSELNVNALELDDSALYLCASRAEGQGATEAFFGQGTRLTVV.

DNA for the CDR3: TGTGCCAGCAGCTTCGGGGCGGGAACCTACGAGCAGTACTTC. Translation gives CASSFGAGTYEQYF. V usage is TRBV11-2 and J usage is TRBJ2-7; maybe TRBD2 (6 bases). The CDR3 runs to 14 residues. V was clipped by 3 bases and J by 2 bases, with 11 bases between them. Germline V CDR1 and CDR2: SGHAT, FQNNGV.

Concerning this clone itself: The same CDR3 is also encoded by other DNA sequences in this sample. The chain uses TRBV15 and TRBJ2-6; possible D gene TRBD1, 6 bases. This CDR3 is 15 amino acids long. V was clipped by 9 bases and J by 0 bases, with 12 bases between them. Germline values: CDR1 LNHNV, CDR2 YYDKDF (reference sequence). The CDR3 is CATSGRGSGANVLTF. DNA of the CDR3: TGTGCCACTTCCGGCAGGGGCTCTGGGGCCAACGTCCTGACTTTC.

The CDR3 loop is CASSWEQVTGSGNEQFF. In nucleotides, the CDR3 is TGCGCCAGCAGCTGGGAGCAGGTCACAGGGTCGGGCAATGAGCAGTTCTTC. J is TRBJ2-1 and V is TRBV5-1; tentatively, D is TRBD1 (6 bases). The V gene's germline CDR1 is SGHRS and CDR2 YFSETQ. The CDR3 totals 17 residues. V was cut by 3 bases and J by 6 bases, with 22 bases left in between.

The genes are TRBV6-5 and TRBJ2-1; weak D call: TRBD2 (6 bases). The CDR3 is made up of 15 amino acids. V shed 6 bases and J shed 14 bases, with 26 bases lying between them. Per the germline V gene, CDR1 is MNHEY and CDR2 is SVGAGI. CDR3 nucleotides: TGTGCCAGCAGCCGAGCGCGTCAAGCGGGCTCAGGAGAGTTCTTC. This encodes CASSRARQAGSGEFF.

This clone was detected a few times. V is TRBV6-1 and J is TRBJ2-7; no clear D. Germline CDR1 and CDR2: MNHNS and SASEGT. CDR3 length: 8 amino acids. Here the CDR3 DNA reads TGTGCTTTGTCGGAGCAGTACTTC. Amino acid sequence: CALSEQYF.

CDR3 region: CASSHAPGQGYNEQFF. The CDR3 coding sequence is TGTGCCAGCAGCCACGCCCCGGGACAGGGGTACAATGAGCAGTTCTTC. J is TRBJ2-1 and V is TRBV7-2; 10 positions match TRBD1. CDR3 length: 16 amino acids. From germline, CDR1 is SGHTA and CDR2 FQGNSA. J lost 4 bases, V lost 5 bases, and 8 bases had no gene match.

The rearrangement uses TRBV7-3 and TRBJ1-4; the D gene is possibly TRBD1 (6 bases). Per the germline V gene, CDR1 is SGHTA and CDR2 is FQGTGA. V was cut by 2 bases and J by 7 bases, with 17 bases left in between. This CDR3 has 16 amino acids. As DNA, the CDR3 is TGTGCCAGCAGCTTAGGGATGAGGGGGAGCGGTGAAAAACTGTTTTTT. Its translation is CASSLGMRGSGEKLFF.

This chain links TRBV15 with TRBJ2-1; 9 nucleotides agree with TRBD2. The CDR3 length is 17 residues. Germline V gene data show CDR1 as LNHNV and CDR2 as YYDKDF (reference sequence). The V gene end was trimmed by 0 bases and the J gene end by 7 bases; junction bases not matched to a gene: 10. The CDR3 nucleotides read TGTGCCACCAGCAGAGAGGAGGGCGGGAGGGCCGGGAATGAGCAGTTCTTC. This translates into CATSREEGGRAGNEQFF.

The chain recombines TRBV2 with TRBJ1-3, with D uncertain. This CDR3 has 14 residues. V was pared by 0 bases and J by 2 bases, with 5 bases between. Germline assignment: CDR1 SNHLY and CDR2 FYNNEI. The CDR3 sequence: CASSEAPAGNTIYF. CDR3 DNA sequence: TGTGCCAGCAGTGAAGCGCCGGCTGGAAACACCATATATTTT. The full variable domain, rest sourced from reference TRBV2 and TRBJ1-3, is EPEVTQTPSHQVTQMGQEVILRCVPISNHLYFYWYRQILGQKVEFLVSFYNNEISEKSEIFDDQFSVERPDGSNFTLKIRSTKLEDSAMYFCASSEAPAGNTIYFGEGSWLTVV.

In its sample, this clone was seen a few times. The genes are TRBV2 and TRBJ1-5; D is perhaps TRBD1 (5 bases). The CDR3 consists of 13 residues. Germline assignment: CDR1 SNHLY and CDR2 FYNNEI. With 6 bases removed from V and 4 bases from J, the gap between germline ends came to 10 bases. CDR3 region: CASSPTGNQPQHF. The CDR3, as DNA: TGTGCCAGCAGCCCCACAGGAAATCAGCCCCAGCATTTT.

The CDR3 nucleotides are TGTGCCAGCAGTGAGATGGACAGGGCCCGACCTGGAAACACCATATATTTT. This codes for CASSEMDRARPGNTIYF. The chain joins TRBV6-1 to TRBJ1-3, with 8 bases identical to TRBD1. Trimming at V came to 3 bases and at J to 2 bases, leaving 9 bases not matched to a gene. The V gene's germline CDR1 is MNHNS and CDR2 SASEGT. CDR3 length: 17 residues.

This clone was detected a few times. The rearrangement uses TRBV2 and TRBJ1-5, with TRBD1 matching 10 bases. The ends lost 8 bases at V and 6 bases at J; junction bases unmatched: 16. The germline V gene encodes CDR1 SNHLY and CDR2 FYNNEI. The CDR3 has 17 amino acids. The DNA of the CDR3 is TGTGCCAGCGGACTAACCCTGACAGGGGGCATTCGTCAGCCCCAGCATTTT. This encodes CASGLTLTGGIRQPQHF.

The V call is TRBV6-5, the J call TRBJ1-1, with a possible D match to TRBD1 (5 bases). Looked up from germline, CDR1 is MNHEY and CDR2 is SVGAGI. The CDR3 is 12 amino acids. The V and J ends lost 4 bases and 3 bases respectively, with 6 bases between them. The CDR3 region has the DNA TGTGCCAGCAGTTTGGGGCACACTGAAGCTTTCTTT. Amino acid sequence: CASSLGHTEAFF.